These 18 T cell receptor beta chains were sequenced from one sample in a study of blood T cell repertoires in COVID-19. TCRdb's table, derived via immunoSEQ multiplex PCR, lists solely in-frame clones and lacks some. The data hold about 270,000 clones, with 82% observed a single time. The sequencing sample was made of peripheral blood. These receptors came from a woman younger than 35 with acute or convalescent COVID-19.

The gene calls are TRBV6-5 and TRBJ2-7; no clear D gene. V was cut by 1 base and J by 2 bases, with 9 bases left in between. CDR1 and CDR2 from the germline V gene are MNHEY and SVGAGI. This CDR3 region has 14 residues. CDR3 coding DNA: TGTGCCAGCAGTTACTTTCCTGGGCCCTACGAGCAGTACTTC. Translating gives CASSYFPGPYEQYF.

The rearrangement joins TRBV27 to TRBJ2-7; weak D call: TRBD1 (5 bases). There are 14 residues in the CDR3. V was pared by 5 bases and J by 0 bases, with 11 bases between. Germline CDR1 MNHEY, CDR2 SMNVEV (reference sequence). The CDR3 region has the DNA TGTGCCAGCAGTCCACAGGTGTACTCCTACGAGCAGTACTTC. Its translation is CASSPQVYSYEQYF.

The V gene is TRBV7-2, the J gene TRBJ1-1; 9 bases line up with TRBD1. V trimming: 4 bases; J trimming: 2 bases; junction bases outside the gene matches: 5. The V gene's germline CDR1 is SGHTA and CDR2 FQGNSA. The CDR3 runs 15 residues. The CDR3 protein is CASSWLGQGNTEAFF. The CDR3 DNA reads TGTGCCAGCAGCTGGTTGGGACAGGGTAACACTGAAGCTTTCTTT.

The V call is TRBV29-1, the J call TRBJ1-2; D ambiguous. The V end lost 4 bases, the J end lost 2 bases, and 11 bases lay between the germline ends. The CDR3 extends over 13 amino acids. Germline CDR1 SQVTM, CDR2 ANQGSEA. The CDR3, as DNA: TGCAGCGTTGTTCGGGGTCAAAACTATGGCTACACCTTC. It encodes CSVVRGQNYGYTF.

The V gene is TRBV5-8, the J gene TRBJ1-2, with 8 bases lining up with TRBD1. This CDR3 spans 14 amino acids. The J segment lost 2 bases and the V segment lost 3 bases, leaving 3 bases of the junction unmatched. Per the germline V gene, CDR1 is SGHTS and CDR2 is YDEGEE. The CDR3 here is CASSSRQGNYGYTF. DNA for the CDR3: TGTGCCAGCAGCTCCCGACAGGGGAACTATGGCTACACCTTC.

In DNA form, the CDR3 reads TGTGCCAGCAGCGAACAACTAGCGGCCAATGAGCAGTTCTTC. As protein: CASSEQLAANEQFF. The chain recombines TRBV11-2 with TRBJ2-1, with 8 bases matching TRBD2. V was pared by 5 bases and J by 6 bases, with 6 bases of the junction left unmatched. The CDR3 is made up of 14 amino acids. From germline, CDR1 is SGHAT and CDR2 FQNNGV. Complete variable domain (other parts from reference TRBV11-2 and TRBJ2-1): EAGVAQSPRYKIIEKRQSVAFWCNPISGHATLYWYQQILGQGPKLLIQFQNNGVVDDSQLPKDRFSAERLKGVDSTLKIQPAKLEDSAVYLCASSEQLAANEQFFGPGTRLTVL.

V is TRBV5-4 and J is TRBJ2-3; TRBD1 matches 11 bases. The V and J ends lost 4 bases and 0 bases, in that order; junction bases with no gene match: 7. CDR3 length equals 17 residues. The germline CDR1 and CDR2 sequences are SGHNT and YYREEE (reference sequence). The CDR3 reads CASSPGTGGSSTDTQYF. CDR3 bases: TGTGCCAGCAGCCCCGGGACAGGGGGGTCTAGCACAGATACGCAGTATTTT.

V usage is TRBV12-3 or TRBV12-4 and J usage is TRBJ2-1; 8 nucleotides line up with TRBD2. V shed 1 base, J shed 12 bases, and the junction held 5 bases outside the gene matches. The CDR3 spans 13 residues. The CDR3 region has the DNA TGTGCCAGCAGTTTAGAAGGGGCGGGAGGGCAGTTCTTC. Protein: CASSLEGAGGQFF.

CDR3 sequence reads: CASSSVTGEQYF. In DNA form, the CDR3 reads TGTGCCAGCAGCTCCGTGACGGGCGAGCAGTACTTC. This chain links TRBV9 with TRBJ2-7; no firm D call. The CDR3 loop spans 12 amino acids. V lost 4 bases and J lost 6, with 11 bases in between. CDR1 SGDLS and CDR2 YYNGEE come from the germline V gene.

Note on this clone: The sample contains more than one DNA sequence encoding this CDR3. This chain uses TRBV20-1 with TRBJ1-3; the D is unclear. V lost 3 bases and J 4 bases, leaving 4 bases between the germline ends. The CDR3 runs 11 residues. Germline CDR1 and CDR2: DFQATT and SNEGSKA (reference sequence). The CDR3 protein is CSARTGNTIYF. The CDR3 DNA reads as TGCAGTGCTAGGACAGGAAACACCATATATTTT.

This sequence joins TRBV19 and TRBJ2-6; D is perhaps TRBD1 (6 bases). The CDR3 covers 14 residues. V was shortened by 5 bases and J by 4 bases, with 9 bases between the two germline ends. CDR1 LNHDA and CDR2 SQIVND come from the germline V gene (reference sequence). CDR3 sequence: CASSQGPGANVLTF. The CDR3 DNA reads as TGTGCCAGTAGTCAGGGGCCCGGGGCCAACGTCCTGACTTTC.

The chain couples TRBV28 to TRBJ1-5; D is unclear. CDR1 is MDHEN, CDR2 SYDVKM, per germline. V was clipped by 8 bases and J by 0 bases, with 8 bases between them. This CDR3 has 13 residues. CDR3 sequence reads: CASGYSSNQPQHF. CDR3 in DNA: TGTGCCAGCGGGTACAGTAGCAATCAGCCCCAGCATTTT.

The CDR3 region is CASSDDGLAKNIQYF. CDR3 DNA: TGTGCCAGCAGTGACGACGGACTAGCCAAAAACATTCAGTACTTC. The genes are TRBV2 and TRBJ2-4; possibly TRBD2 for D (5 bases). Trimming stripped 3 bases from V and 0 bases from J, with 9 bases between. This CDR3 comprises 15 residues. Germline V CDR1 and CDR2: SNHLY, FYNNEI.

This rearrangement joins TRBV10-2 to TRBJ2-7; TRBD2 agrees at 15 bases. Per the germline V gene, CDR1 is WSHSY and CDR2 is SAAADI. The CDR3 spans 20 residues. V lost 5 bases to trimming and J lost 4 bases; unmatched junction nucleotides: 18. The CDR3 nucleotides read TGCGCCAGCAGTTCGGACATCCGAGACTATGGACTAGCGGGAGGGTACGAGCAGTACTTC. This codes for CASSSDIRDYGLAGGYEQYF.

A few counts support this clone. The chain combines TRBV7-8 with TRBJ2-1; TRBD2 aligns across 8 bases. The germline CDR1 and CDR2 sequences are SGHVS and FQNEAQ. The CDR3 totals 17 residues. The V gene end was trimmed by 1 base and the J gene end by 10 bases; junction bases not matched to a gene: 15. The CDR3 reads CASSLVFEAGVSSEQFF. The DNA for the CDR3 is TGTGCCAGCAGCTTAGTATTCGAAGCGGGAGTTTCATCCGAGCAGTTCTTC.

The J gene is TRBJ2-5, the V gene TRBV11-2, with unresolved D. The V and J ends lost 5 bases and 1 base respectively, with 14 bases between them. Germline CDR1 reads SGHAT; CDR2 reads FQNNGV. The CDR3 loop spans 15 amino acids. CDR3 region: CASSPISTIQETQYF. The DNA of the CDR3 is TGTGCCAGCAGCCCGATCAGCACTATCCAAGAGACCCAGTACTTC.

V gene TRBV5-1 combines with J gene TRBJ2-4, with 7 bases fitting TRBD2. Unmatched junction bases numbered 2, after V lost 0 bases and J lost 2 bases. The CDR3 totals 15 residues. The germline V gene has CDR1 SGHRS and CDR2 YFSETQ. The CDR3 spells CASSLVGTTKNIQYF. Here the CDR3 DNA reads TGCGCCAGCAGCTTGGTGGGGACTACCAAAAACATTCAGTACTTC.

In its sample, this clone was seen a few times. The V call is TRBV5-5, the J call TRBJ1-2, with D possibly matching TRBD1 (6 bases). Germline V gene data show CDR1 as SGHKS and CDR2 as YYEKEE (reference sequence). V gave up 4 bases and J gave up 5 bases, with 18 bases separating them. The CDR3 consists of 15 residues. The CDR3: CASSPQQGSQYGYTF. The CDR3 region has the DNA TGTGCCAGCAGCCCTCAACAGGGAAGTCAATATGGCTACACCTTC. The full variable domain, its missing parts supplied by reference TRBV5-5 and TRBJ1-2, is DAGVTQSPTHLIKTRGQQVTLRCSPISGHKSVSWYQQVLGQGPQFIFQYYEKEERGRGNFPDRFSARQFPNYSSELNVNALLLGDSALYLCASSPQQGSQYGYTFGSGTRLTVV.